The 30 T cell receptor beta chains below all came from one sample that was sequenced in a study of blood T cell repertoires in COVID-19. Assay: immunoSEQ multiplex PCR; the TCRdb copy retains only in-frame clones and omits some. The sample holds tens of thousands of clones, 79% seen once. Sequencing was performed on peripheral blood. These receptors originate from a man in his sixties with active or convalescent COVID-19.

The chain recombines TRBV6-5 with TRBJ1-5, with TRBD1 matching 10 bases. This CDR3 is built from 15 residues. Germline-derived CDR1 and CDR2 are MNHEY and SVGAGI. The ends lost 6 bases at V and 2 bases at J; junction bases unmatched: 4. This CDR3 is CASRRDRGGNQPQHF. In nucleotides, the CDR3 is TGTGCCAGCAGAAGGGACAGGGGAGGCAATCAGCCCCAGCATTTT.

The rearrangement links TRBV28 to TRBJ1-1, with D uncertain. V was trimmed by 10 bases and J by 4 bases, leaving 10 bases between them. The CDR3 runs to 11 residues. Per germline, CDR1 MDHEN and CDR2 SYDVKM. DNA of the CDR3: TGTGCCATCGACCGGGGCACTGAAGCTTTCTTT. It yields the protein CAIDRGTEAFF.

This clone was seen a handful of times. This chain links TRBV10-3 with TRBJ1-6; TRBD1 might be the D (5 bases). Germline V lookup: CDR1 ENHRY, CDR2 SYGVKD. The CDR3 is 13 residues long. Trimming removed 6 bases from V and 8 bases from J, with 11 bases in between. The CDR3 reads CAIRGGTDSPLHF. For the CDR3, the DNA is TGTGCCATCAGGGGGGGGACGGATTCACCCCTCCACTTT.

This clone has only a few counts. V usage is TRBV15 and J usage is TRBJ1-6; D gene uncertain. Trimming removed 0 bases at V and 10 bases at J, with 7 bases between. This CDR3 is built from 13 residues. Germline V gene lookup returns CDR1 LNHNV and CDR2 YYDKDF (reference sequence). The CDR3 region is CATSRDFRSPLHF. In DNA form, the CDR3 reads TGTGCCACCAGCAGAGATTTTCGGTCACCCCTCCACTTT. Based on the CDR3 plus reference TRBV15 and TRBJ1-6, the full variable domain is DAMVIQNPRYQVTQFGKPVTLSCSQTLNHNVMYWYQQKSSQAPKLLFHYYDKDFNNEADTPDNFQSRRPNTSFCFLDIRSPGLGDTAMYLCATSRDFRSPLHFGNGTRLTVT.

This clone appeared a few times. J is TRBJ1-2 and V is TRBV9; 12 bases are a match to TRBD1. Trimming cost V 4 bases and J 6 bases; bases outside gene matches: 7. This CDR3 has 15 amino acids. CDR1 is SGDLS and CDR2 is YYNGEE in the germline V gene. For the CDR3, the DNA is TGTGCCAGCAGCCCCGGGACAGGGGGCCTAAATGGCTACACCTTC. It yields the protein CASSPGTGGLNGYTF.

The rearrangement joins TRBV12-3 or TRBV12-4 to TRBJ2-2, with TRBD2 as a possible D gene (6 bases). V lost 7 bases to trimming and J lost 5 bases, with 8 bases between them. This CDR3 spans 12 amino acids. CDR3 nucleotide sequence: TGTGCCAGCACCCGGGGGACCGGGGAGCTGTTTTTT. It specifies CASTRGTGELFF.

This clone was seen just once. The J gene is TRBJ2-2, the V gene TRBV24-1; TRBD2 agrees at 10 bases. The CDR3 has 16 amino acids. The junction had 5 bases not matched to a gene; V was cut back by 3 bases and J by 5 bases. The germline V gene has CDR1 KGHDR and CDR2 SFDVKD. In DNA form, the CDR3 reads TGTGCCACCAGTGATATCGAGCGGGGGGGAACCGGGGAGCTGTTTTTT. Amino acid sequence: CATSDIERGGTGELFF.

The genes are TRBV24-1 and TRBJ2-5, with 8 bases aligning to TRBD1. This CDR3 contains 14 residues. Germline CDR1 is KGHDR and CDR2 is SFDVKD. With V trimmed by 4 bases and J by 7 bases, 7 bases remained unmatched. The CDR3 DNA sequence: TGTGCCACCAGTGAGCAGGGGGCACAACGGACCCAGTACTTC. Translated, it gives CATSEQGAQRTQYF.

This clone was seen only once. The J gene is TRBJ2-3, the V gene TRBV5-1; the D gene is possibly TRBD1 (5 bases). V gave up 4 bases and J gave up 3 bases, with 15 bases separating them. Germline CDR1 SGHRS, CDR2 YFSETQ. The CDR3 has 15 residues. In DNA, the CDR3 is TGCGCCAGCAGCCTGGACATCATCGGGACAGATACGCAGTATTTT. It encodes CASSLDIIGTDTQYF.

The genes are TRBV15 and TRBJ1-4; the D gene is possibly TRBD1 (5 bases). This CDR3 comprises 14 residues. Trimming pared 2 bases from V and 8 bases from J, leaving 12 bases between. The germline V gene encodes CDR1 LNHNV and CDR2 YYDKDF (reference sequence). CDR3 DNA sequence: TGTGCCACCAGCAGAACAGGAGATGAGGAAAAACTGTTTTTT. As protein: CATSRTGDEEKLFF. Full variable domain (outside the CDR3, taken from reference TRBV15 and TRBJ1-4): DAMVIQNPRYQVTQFGKPVTLSCSQTLNHNVMYWYQQKSSQAPKLLFHYYDKDFNNEADTPDNFQSRRPNTSFCFLDIRSPGLGDTAMYLCATSRTGDEEKLFFGSGTQLSVL.

This clone has a single count. The chain uses TRBV7-3 and TRBJ1-1; D not certain. Deletions cut 5 bases from V and 4 bases from J, with 11 bases between. CDR1 is SGHTA and CDR2 is FQGTGA in the germline V gene. The CDR3 is 13 amino acids. The CDR3 sequence: CASSPARATEAFF. The CDR3 coding sequence is TGTGCCAGCAGCCCCGCGAGGGCCACTGAAGCTTTCTTT.

V and J are TRBV2 and TRBJ1-1; D not resolved. Deletions cut 1 base from V and 8 bases from J, with 14 bases between. The CDR3 spans 14 residues. In germline, CDR1 is SNHLY, CDR2 FYNNEI. The CDR3 region is CASSEDLTPREAFF. For the CDR3, the DNA is TGTGCCAGCAGTGAAGACCTCACCCCTCGGGAAGCTTTCTTT.

The chain is built from TRBV10-3 and TRBJ1-6; D is unresolved. CDR3 size: 13 residues. V lost 6 bases and J lost 5, with 8 bases in between. CDR1 is ENHRY, CDR2 SYGVKD, per germline. This CDR3 reads CAIRDTNNSPLHF. CDR3 coding DNA: TGTGCCATCAGAGACACAAATAATTCACCCCTCCACTTT.

The rearrangement links TRBV6-2 or TRBV6-3 to TRBJ1-6; D call uncertain. The CDR3 extends over 15 amino acids. Germline CDR1 is MNHEY and CDR2 is SVGEGT. V gave up 6 bases and J gave up 0 bases, with 9 bases separating them. The CDR3 DNA reads as TGTGCCAGCAGCAAGCTGAGCTCCTATAATTCACCCCTCCACTTT. Protein: CASSKLSSYNSPLHF.

The chain has TRBV10-2 and TRBJ1-5; TRBD1 agrees at 7 bases. CDR1 is WSHSY and CDR2 is SAAADI in the germline V gene. CDR3 size: 13 residues. The junction had 4 bases not matched to a gene; V was cut back by 6 bases and J by 5 bases. The CDR3 nucleotides are TGCGCCAGCAGCCTTCAGGGGGATCAGCCCCAGCATTTT. The encoded protein is CASSLQGDQPQHF.

This chain uses TRBV5-4 with TRBJ1-2; the D gene is possibly TRBD1 (6 bases). The V gene lost 0 bases and the J gene lost 7 bases, with 13 bases spanning the gap. The CDR3 runs 14 residues. Germline CDR1 SGHNT, CDR2 YYREEE (reference sequence). CDR3 sequence: CASSLEYGGTGYTF. DNA of the CDR3: TGTGCCAGCAGCTTGGAATATGGGGGCACTGGCTACACCTTC.

The chain has TRBV5-1 and TRBJ2-3, with TRBD1 matching 8 bases. CDR3 length: 16 amino acids. Germline CDR1 and CDR2: SGHRS and YFSETQ. After removal of 0 bases from V and 1 base from J, the junction contained 4 bases not matched to a gene. CDR3 amino acids: CASSLGQGAGTDTQYF. CDR3 DNA sequence: TGCGCCAGCAGCTTGGGGCAGGGGGCGGGCACAGATACGCAGTATTTT.

This clone has only a few counts. The chain recombines TRBV2 with TRBJ2-7; D may be TRBD1 (6 bases). The ends were cut back, 9 bases at V and 2 bases at J, with 17 bases in the middle. The CDR3 sequence is 14 residues long. CDR1 SNHLY and CDR2 FYNNEI come from the germline V gene. The CDR3 spells CARRLGARPYEQYF. The CDR3 coding sequence is TGTGCCAGAAGGCTGGGGGCCCGTCCCTACGAGCAGTACTTC.

The rearrangement joins TRBV7-6 to TRBJ1-3; the match to TRBD1 covers 7 bases. The CDR3 has 15 residues. Germline V gene lookup returns CDR1 SGHVS and CDR2 FNYEAQ. After removal of 3 bases from V and 4 bases from J, the junction contained 6 bases not matched to a gene. CDR3 amino acids: CASSFLQGRGNTIYF. Here the CDR3 DNA reads TGTGCCAGCAGCTTCTTACAGGGGAGGGGAAACACCATATATTTT. Drawing the rest from reference TRBV7-6 and TRBJ1-3, the complete variable domain is GAGVSQSPRYKVTKRGQDVALRCDPISGHVSLYWYRQALGQGPEFLTYFNYEAQQDKSGLPNDRFSAERPEGSISTLTIQRTEQRDSAMYRCASSFLQGRGNTIYFGEGSWLTVV.

V is TRBV18 and J is TRBJ2-1, with D possibly being TRBD2 (6 bases). From germline, CDR1 is KGHSH and CDR2 LQKENI. The V and J ends lost 3 bases and 8 bases respectively, with 20 bases between them. The CDR3 sequence is 16 residues long. CDR3 sequence: CASSPETPGASDEQFF. CDR3 coding DNA: TGTGCCAGCTCACCTGAGACTCCGGGAGCGTCCGATGAGCAGTTCTTC.

The chain combines TRBV14 with TRBJ2-3; the D gene is possibly TRBD2 (7 bases). The CDR3 is made up of 16 amino acids. Germline-derived CDR1 and CDR2 are SGHDN and FVKESK. V was cut by 4 bases and J by 3 bases, with 17 bases left in between. The CDR3 region has the DNA TGTGCCAGCAGCCCCCTGGCCCGGGGGGCGACAGATACGCAGTATTTT. It codes for CASSPLARGATDTQYF.

This rearrangement joins TRBV3-1 (or the pseudogene TRBV3-2) to TRBJ2-3, with 9 bases identical to TRBD1. CDR1 is LGHDT, CDR2 YNNKEL, per germline (reference sequence). This CDR3 has 14 residues. The trim removed 4 bases at V and 6 bases at J, leaving 5 bases unmatched. The CDR3 region is CASSPTGGSDTQYF. CDR3 DNA: TGTGCCAGCAGCCCGACAGGGGGGTCGGATACGCAGTATTTT.

V is TRBV7-3 and J is TRBJ2-7, with D possibly being TRBD2 (7 bases). CDR1 SGHTA and CDR2 FQGTGA come from the germline V gene. The CDR3 has 15 amino acids. V was clipped by 1 base and J by 2 bases, with 12 bases between them. CDR3 bases: TGTGCCAGCAGCTTAAACGGGGGGCCCACCTACGAGCAGTACTTC. As protein: CASSLNGGPTYEQYF.

The V gene is TRBV15, the J gene TRBJ2-6, with D perhaps matching TRBD2 (5 bases). From germline, CDR1 is LNHNV and CDR2 YYDKDF (reference sequence). The CDR3 runs to 15 residues. The ends were cut back, 0 bases at V and 3 bases at J, with 6 bases in the middle. CDR3 DNA: TGTGCCACCAGCAGAGAGAGGGTTGGGGCCAACGTCCTGACTTTC. It encodes CATSRERVGANVLTF.

This chain joins TRBV7-9 and TRBJ2-5; D is ambiguous. Trimming removed 2 bases at V and 0 bases at J, with 4 bases between. Per germline, CDR1 SEHNR and CDR2 FQNEAQ (reference sequence). The CDR3 has 13 amino acids. The CDR3 spells CASSLFNQETQYF. CDR3 DNA sequence: TGTGCCAGCAGCTTATTTAACCAAGAGACCCAGTACTTC.

The chain carries TRBV24-1 and TRBJ2-1; 10 bases match TRBD1. Germline lookup yields CDR1 KGHDR and CDR2 SFDVKD. V trimming: 5 bases; J trimming: 2 bases; junction bases outside the gene matches: 11. CDR3 length: 18 residues. This CDR3 reads CATSGDRGFAGTYNEQFF. CDR3 in DNA: TGTGCCACCAGTGGGGACAGGGGTTTTGCGGGGACCTACAATGAGCAGTTCTTC.

A remark on this clone: Other DNA sequences in this specimen translate into the identical CDR3. CDR3 nucleotides: TGTGCCAGCAGCCAATTCCTAGCGGGGGAGCAGTACTTC. It encodes CASSQFLAGEQYF. The chain has TRBV3-1 (or the pseudogene TRBV3-2) and TRBJ2-7; 9 bases agree with TRBD2. The CDR3 loop spans 13 amino acids. Germline trimming cut 2 bases from V and 7 bases from J; bases unmatched to any gene: 3. Germline V CDR1 and CDR2: LGHDT, YNNKEL (reference sequence).

This sequence joins TRBV5-1 and TRBJ1-1; D gene ambiguous. Germline V gene sequence: CDR1 SGHRS, CDR2 YFSETQ. The CDR3 is 15 amino acids. Trimming shortened V by 0 bases and J by 0 bases, and 9 bases separated the two germline ends. CDR3 in amino acids: CASSLAPGMNTEAFF. In DNA form, the CDR3 reads TGCGCCAGCAGCTTGGCCCCAGGTATGAACACTGAAGCTTTCTTT.

As DNA, the CDR3 is TGTGCCAGCAATCGGGACAGGGATGAAAAACTGTTTTTT. Its translation: CASNRDRDEKLFF. The gene calls are TRBV14 and TRBJ1-4, with 9 positions matching TRBD1. The trim removed 7 bases at V and 6 bases at J, leaving 3 bases unmatched. This CDR3 comprises 13 residues. Looked up from germline, CDR1 is SGHDN and CDR2 is FVKESK.

This clone was seen a handful of times. The chain employs TRBV6-5 and TRBJ1-2; a weak D match, TRBD1 (5 bases). Germline CDR1 is MNHEY and CDR2 is SVGAGI. This CDR3 is 13 amino acids long. Trimming took 5 bases from V and 3 from J, leaving 10 bases between them. The CDR3 loop is CASSTGGDYGYTF. The CDR3 DNA follows: TGTGCCAGCAGTACGGGGGGGGACTATGGCTACACCTTC.